This TCR beta chain was obtained from a study of T cell responses to AZD1222 COVID-19 vaccine. The study's findings and limits: Repertoires were obtained only post-peak T cell response. Clonal diversity was possibly underestimated; the donors were predominantly white British and more often female. Researchers report vaccine-associated CD4 TCRs spanning spike, with dominance at 160-218 and 743-854.

Per germline, CDR1 SGHDT and CDR2 YYEEEE. With 5 bases clipped from V and 2 bases from J, the junction kept 8 bases outside the gene matches. The CDR3 totals 16 residues. Clones were sequenced by immunoSEQ multiplex PCR, and TCRdb holds only the in-frame ones, with some missing. The sample holds more than 95,000 clones, 85% to 90% seen once. As regards this clone: Its antigen is undetermined.

The TCR originated in an adult who received the AZD1222 COVID-19 vaccine. The sequencing used peripheral blood, collected 28 days after the second AZD1222 dose. The V gene is TRBV5-6, the J gene TRBJ2-3; 10 bases agree with TRBD2. In DNA, the CDR3 is TGTGCCAGCAGTTTCAGGACTAGCGGATACACAGATACGCAGTATTTT. Protein sequence: CASSFRTSGYTDTQYF. Full variable domain (missing parts from reference TRBV5-6 and TRBJ2-3): DAGVTQSPTHLIKTRGQQVTLRCSPKSGHDTVSWYQQALGQGPQFIFQYYEEEERQRGNFPDRFSGHQFPNYSSELNVNALLLGDSALYLCASSFRTSGYTDTQYFGPGTRLTVL.